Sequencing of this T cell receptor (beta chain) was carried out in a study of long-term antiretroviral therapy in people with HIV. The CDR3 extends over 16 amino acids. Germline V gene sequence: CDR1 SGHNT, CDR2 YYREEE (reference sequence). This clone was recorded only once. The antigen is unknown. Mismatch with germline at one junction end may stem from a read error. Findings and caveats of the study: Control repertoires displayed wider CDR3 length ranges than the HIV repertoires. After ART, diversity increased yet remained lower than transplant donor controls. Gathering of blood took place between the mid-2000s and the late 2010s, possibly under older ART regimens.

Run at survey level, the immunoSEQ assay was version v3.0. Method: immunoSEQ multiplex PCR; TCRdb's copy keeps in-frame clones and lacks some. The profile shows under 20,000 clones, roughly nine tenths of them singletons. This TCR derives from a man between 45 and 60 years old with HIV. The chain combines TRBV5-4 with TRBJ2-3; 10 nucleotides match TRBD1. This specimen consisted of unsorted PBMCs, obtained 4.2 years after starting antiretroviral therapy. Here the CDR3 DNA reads TGCGCCAGCAGCGACGATAGGACAGGGGGATCAGATACGCAGTATTTT. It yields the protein CASSDDRTGGSDTQYF.